This T cell receptor (beta chain) was sequenced in a study of cytomegalovirus exposure and HLA in healthy donors. Study findings and constraints: Common viral pathogens (according to a later analysis) appeared linked to several of the most significant clusters.

Germline assignment: CDR1 SQVTM and CDR2 ANQGSEA. CDR3 size: 12 residues. V was trimmed by 1 base and J by 4 bases, leaving 8 bases between them. The PCR ran on 60 Vbeta and 13 Jbeta primers. Authors' methods: Later reanalysis found 75 million to 95 million unique TCR beta chains, around 10 million of them shared. Sequencing used immunoSEQ multiplex PCR; TCRdb keeps in-frame clones, though not all of them. The D gene and trimming were derived from the DNA, and the V and J assignments and clone size from that table. The sample has about 100,000 clones, around 63% seen once; the top ten hold about 4.9%. As regards this clone: The antigen is not known.

The V and J genes are TRBV29-1 and TRBJ2-7; D might be TRBD2 (5 bases). This clonotype was sampled from a human donor in good health. The sample taken for sequencing was PBMCs. CDR3 sequence reads: CSVEGRGYEQYF. The DNA for the CDR3 is TGCAGCGTTGAAGGAAGAGGGTACGAGCAGTACTTC.